This T cell receptor (beta chain) was retrieved from a study of blood T cell repertoires in COVID-19. The CDR3 consists of 15 residues. The germline V gene encodes CDR1 SGHNT and CDR2 YYREEE (reference sequence). The V and J ends lost 4 bases and 5 bases respectively, with 17 bases between them. Profiled with immunoSEQ multiplex PCR; TCRdb holds only in-frame clones, not every one. There are hundreds of thousands of clones in the sample; about nine tenths occur only once, and about 7% lies in the top ten. Sequenced input: peripheral blood. This sequence was found in a man in his 60s who had recovered from COVID-19. The rearrangement joins TRBV5-4 to TRBJ2-3; D possibly corresponds to TRBD2 (7 bases). The CDR3 DNA sequence: TGTGCCAGCAGCCTGGGGGGGCCGGCAATAGATACGCAGTATTTT. Encoded protein: CASSLGGPAIDTQYF. The entire variable domain, with the rest obtained from reference TRBV5-4 and TRBJ2-3, is as follows: ETGVTQSPTHLIKTRGQQVTLRCSSQSGHNTVSWYQQALGQGPQFIFQYYREEENGRGNFPPRFSGLQFPNYSSELNVNALELDDSALYLCASSLGGPAIDTQYFGPGTRLTVL.